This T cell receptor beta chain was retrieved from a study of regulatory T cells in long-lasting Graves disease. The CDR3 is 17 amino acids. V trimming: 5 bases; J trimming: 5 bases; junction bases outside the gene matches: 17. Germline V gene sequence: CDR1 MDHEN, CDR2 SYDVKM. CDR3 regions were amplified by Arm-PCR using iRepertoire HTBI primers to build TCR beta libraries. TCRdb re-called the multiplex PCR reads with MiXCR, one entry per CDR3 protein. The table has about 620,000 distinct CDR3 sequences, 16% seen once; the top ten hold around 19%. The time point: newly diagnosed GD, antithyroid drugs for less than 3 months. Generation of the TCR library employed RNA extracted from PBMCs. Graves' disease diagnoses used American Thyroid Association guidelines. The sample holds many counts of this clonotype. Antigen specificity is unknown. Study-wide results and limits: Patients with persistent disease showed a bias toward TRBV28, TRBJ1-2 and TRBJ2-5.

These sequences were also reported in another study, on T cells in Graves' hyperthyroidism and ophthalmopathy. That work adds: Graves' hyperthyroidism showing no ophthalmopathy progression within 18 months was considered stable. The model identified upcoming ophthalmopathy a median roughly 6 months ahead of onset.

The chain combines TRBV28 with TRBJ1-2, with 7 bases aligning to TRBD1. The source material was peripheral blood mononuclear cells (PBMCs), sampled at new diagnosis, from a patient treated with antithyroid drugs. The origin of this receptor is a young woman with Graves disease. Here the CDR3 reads CASSLGTAPRSLYGYTF. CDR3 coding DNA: TGTGCCAGCAGTCTGGGGACAGCCCCGAGGTCCCTATATGGCTACACCTTC.